These 25 T cell receptor beta chains share one sample of origin, sequenced in a study of blood T cell repertoires in COVID-19. Clones were sequenced by immunoSEQ multiplex PCR, and TCRdb holds only the in-frame ones, with some missing. The data show around 100,000 clones, roughly 81% seen once. Sequenced material: peripheral blood. Receptors were obtained from a man aged 35 to 55 with acute or convalescent COVID-19.

V usage is TRBV5-1 and J usage is TRBJ2-2, with D possibly being TRBD1 (5 bases). The CDR3 covers 16 residues. Germline V CDR1 and CDR2: SGHRS, YFSETQ. V lost 3 bases and J 4 bases, leaving 16 bases between the germline ends. This CDR3 reads CASSSLVSGSTGELFF. CDR3 coding DNA: TGCGCCAGCAGCTCTCTCGTCTCAGGGTCCACCGGGGAGCTGTTTTTT.

The V call is TRBV5-1, the J call TRBJ2-3; TRBD2 aligns across 9 bases. Trimming removed 4 bases from V and 6 bases from J; junction bases left unmatched: 6. In germline, CDR1 is SGHRS, CDR2 YFSETQ. The CDR3 is made up of 14 amino acids. The CDR3 loop is CASSQIAGADTQYF. In DNA, the CDR3 is TGCGCCAGCAGCCAGATAGCGGGGGCGGATACGCAGTATTTT.

V is TRBV7-2 and J is TRBJ2-1; 9 nucleotides line up with TRBD2. V shed 8 bases, J shed 8 bases, and the junction held 10 bases outside the gene matches. This CDR3 is built from 14 residues. Per germline, CDR1 SGHTA and CDR2 FQGNSA. CDR3 loop: CASLPGTSRDEQFF. The CDR3 nucleotides are TGTGCCAGCCTCCCGGGGACTAGCAGGGATGAGCAGTTCTTC.

This clone was counted a single time. The chain is built from TRBV10-3 and TRBJ2-7, with 8 bases identical to TRBD2. This CDR3 comprises 14 residues. Germline V gene data show CDR1 as ENHRY and CDR2 as SYGVKD. Trimming removed 6 bases from V and 3 bases from J; junction bases left unmatched: 7. CDR3 amino acids: CAIRDERGSYEQYF. The CDR3 DNA is TGTGCCATCAGAGACGAGCGGGGGAGCTACGAGCAGTACTTC.

The CDR3 nucleotides read TGTGCCACCAGCAGAGAAATGGTGTGGCAGGTGGCGTTCAATGAGCAGTTCTTC. Translated, it gives CATSREMVWQVAFNEQFF. The chain couples TRBV15 to TRBJ2-1; D is ambiguous. The CDR3 is 18 amino acids. Trimming left V 0 bases short and J 6 bases short, with 21 bases between. CDR1 and CDR2 from the germline V gene are LNHNV and YYDKDF (reference sequence).

This clone has a handful of counts. The chain uses TRBV6-1 and TRBJ1-1; maybe TRBD1 (6 bases). Germline CDR1 MNHNS, CDR2 SASEGT. Trimming stripped 3 bases from V and 8 bases from J, with 13 bases between. CDR3 length: 13 residues. The CDR3 loop is CASSDSRTAEAFF. Here the CDR3 DNA reads TGTGCCAGCAGTGATTCGCGGACAGCAGAAGCTTTCTTT.

Concerning this clone: Additional DNA sequences in this sample encode the identical CDR3. The chain joins TRBV5-1 to TRBJ2-5; possibly TRBD2 for D (5 bases). V lost 0 bases and J lost 1, with 7 bases in between. CDR3 length: 14 amino acids. Germline V gene sequence: CDR1 SGHRS, CDR2 YFSETQ. The CDR3 nucleotides are TGCGCCAGCAGCTTGGCCGGAGGCCAAGAGACCCAGTACTTC. It yields the protein CASSLAGGQETQYF.

The CDR3 here is CASSEGPQGAEAFF. The CDR3 bases are TGTGCCAGCAGTGAGGGACCGCAGGGGGCTGAAGCTTTCTTT. The chain combines TRBV6-1 with TRBJ1-1, with 7 bases aligning to TRBD1. The J segment lost 6 bases and the V segment lost 3 bases, leaving 7 bases of the junction unmatched. The CDR3 extends over 14 amino acids. Per the germline V gene, CDR1 is MNHNS and CDR2 is SASEGT.

The rearrangement links TRBV6-4 to TRBJ2-2, with 7 bases fitting TRBD1. Germline-derived CDR1 and CDR2 are MRHNA and SNTAGT. J lost 3 bases, V lost 3 bases, and 4 bases had no gene match. The CDR3 is made up of 15 amino acids. The CDR3 loop is CASSEVGGDTGELFF. CDR3 sequence (DNA): TGTGCCAGCAGTGAAGTAGGGGGCGACACCGGGGAGCTGTTTTTT.

This clone showed up just once. The rearrangement joins TRBV24-1 to TRBJ2-1; maybe TRBD2 (6 bases). Looked up from germline, CDR1 is KGHDR and CDR2 is SFDVKD. Trimming took off 6 bases at V and 2 bases at J, with 13 bases between the two ends. This CDR3 spans 15 amino acids. CDR3: CATSHPTSTYNEQFF. The CDR3 DNA reads as TGTGCCACCAGTCACCCGACTAGTACCTACAATGAGCAGTTCTTC.

This clone was observed a handful of times. V is TRBV5-1 and J is TRBJ1-4, with 10 bases matching TRBD1. The CDR3 length is 20 residues. Trimming removed 0 bases from V and 1 base from J; junction bases left unmatched: 12. Germline V gene lookup returns CDR1 SGHRS and CDR2 YFSETQ. In DNA, the CDR3 is TGCGCCAGCAGCTTGGAGGGGACAGGGGATCCGCTACTAACTAATGAAAAACTGTTTTTT. It specifies CASSLEGTGDPLLTNEKLFF.

The rearrangement links TRBV5-5 to TRBJ2-2, with a possible D match to TRBD2 (7 bases). This CDR3 comprises 16 residues. The germline gives CDR1 SGHKS, CDR2 YYEKEE (reference sequence). Trimming cost V 4 bases and J 2 bases, with 15 bases left between them. CDR3 region: CASSRGGGLNTGELFF. The DNA for the CDR3 is TGTGCCAGCAGCAGGGGGGGTGGTTTAAACACCGGGGAGCTGTTTTTT.

The V gene is TRBV7-2, the J gene TRBJ2-3, with 12 bases lining up with TRBD2. CDR1 and CDR2 (germline): SGHTA, FQGNSA. V gave up 3 bases and J gave up 11 bases; unmatched junction bases: 3. The CDR3 totals 13 residues. In DNA form, the CDR3 reads TGTGCCAGCAGCTTCTCTAGCGGGGGGGTGCAGTATTTT. Amino acids: CASSFSSGGVQYF.

This clone came up once. The chain joins TRBV27 to TRBJ2-5; 11 bases are a match to TRBD2. Germline V gene sequence: CDR1 MNHEY, CDR2 SMNVEV (reference sequence). CDR3 length: 16 amino acids. V dropped 8 bases and J dropped 4; count of bases not matched to a gene: 12. The CDR3 DNA sequence: TGTGCCAGCTCCTGGGTAGCGGGGGGGCTCGGAGAGACCCAGTACTTC. Its protein product is CASSWVAGGLGETQYF.

This chain connects TRBV24-1 to TRBJ1-1; no clear D gene. The germline V and J ends were trimmed by 2 bases and 8 bases, with 14 bases remaining between them. Germline CDR1 is KGHDR and CDR2 is SFDVKD. CDR3 length equals 14 residues. The CDR3 DNA follows: TGTGCCACCAGTGATTCCCCTCGGTTCGCGGAAGCTTTCTTT. Amino acid sequence: CATSDSPRFAEAFF.

The chain carries TRBV19 and TRBJ2-5, with a tentative D call TRBD1 (5 bases). This CDR3 region has 16 residues. The V end lost 4 bases, the J end lost 2 bases, and 17 bases lay between the germline ends. The germline V gene encodes CDR1 LNHDA and CDR2 SQIVND (reference sequence). This CDR3 is CASSTIGFGAQETQYF. CDR3 DNA: TGTGCCAGTAGTACGATTGGATTTGGGGCACAAGAGACCCAGTACTTC. Full variable domain (remainder filled in from reference TRBV19 and TRBJ2-5): DGGITQSPKYLFRKEGQNVTLSCEQNLNHDAMYWYRQDPGQGLRLIYYSQIVNDFQKGDIAEGYSVSREKKESFPLTVTSAQKNPTAFYLCASSTIGFGAQETQYFGPGTRLLVL.

The sample holds one count of this clone. The chain recombines TRBV27 with TRBJ1-3; maybe TRBD1 (5 bases). The germline V gene encodes CDR1 MNHEY and CDR2 SMNVEV (reference sequence). V shed 5 bases and J shed 2 bases, with 10 bases lying between them. The CDR3 spans 14 residues. This CDR3 is CASSRGGPGNTIYF. CDR3 DNA: TGTGCCAGCAGTCGGGGGGGACCTGGAAACACCATATATTTT.

The V call is TRBV18, the J call TRBJ2-1; the D gene is possibly TRBD1 (6 bases). Germline V lookup: CDR1 KGHSH, CDR2 LQKENI. The CDR3 has 13 amino acids. V dropped 6 bases and J dropped 5 bases, with 11 bases sitting between them. The CDR3 loop reads CASSGTPNNEQFF. CDR3 sequence (DNA): TGTGCCAGCTCCGGGACACCCAACAATGAGCAGTTCTTC.

The chain is built from TRBV2 and TRBJ1-2; TRBD1 is a possible D gene (5 bases). Germline CDR1 SNHLY, CDR2 FYNNEI. V shed 3 bases and J shed 4 bases, with 12 bases lying between them. The CDR3 is 14 residues long. CDR3 region: CASSEQGSRYGYTF. In nucleotides, the CDR3 is TGTGCCAGCAGTGAGCAGGGCTCCCGCTATGGCTACACCTTC.

This chain links TRBV19 with TRBJ1-5, with D possibly TRBD1 on 6 matching bases. This CDR3 region has 20 residues. Trimming took 3 bases from V and 0 from J, leaving 24 bases between them. The germline CDR1 and CDR2 sequences are LNHDA and SQIVND (reference sequence). The CDR3 spells CASSISPGHRELYSNQPQHF. The CDR3 coding sequence is TGTGCCAGTAGTATCTCCCCCGGACACAGGGAATTGTATAGCAATCAGCCCCAGCATTTT.

The chain recombines TRBV19 with TRBJ1-2; no clear D gene. The CDR3 length is 13 residues. The germline gives CDR1 LNHDA, CDR2 SQIVND (reference sequence). Between the trimmed V and J ends, which lost 4 bases and 2 bases, there was a span of 8 bases. This CDR3 is CASSSPENYGYTF. The CDR3, as DNA: TGTGCCAGTAGTAGTCCGGAGAACTATGGCTACACCTTC.

The rearrangement uses TRBV19 and TRBJ2-5; D may be TRBD2 (6 bases). CDR3 length equals 14 residues. V lost 3 bases and J 3 bases, leaving 11 bases between the germline ends. CDR1 is LNHDA and CDR2 is SQIVND in the germline V gene (reference sequence). For the CDR3, the DNA is TGTGCCAGTAGTATCCCTAGCGCTAAAGAGACCCAGTACTTC. It is translated as CASSIPSAKETQYF. Looking up the rest from reference TRBV19 and TRBJ2-5 gives the full variable domain: DGGITQSPKYLFRKEGQNVTLSCEQNLNHDAMYWYRQDPGQGLRLIYYSQIVNDFQKGDIAEGYSVSREKKESFPLTVTSAQKNPTAFYLCASSIPSAKETQYFGPGTRLLVL.

The chain carries TRBV12-3 or TRBV12-4 and TRBJ1-4; D remains unclear. The CDR3 runs 12 residues. V was clipped by 10 bases and J by 2 bases, with 8 bases between them. CDR3 region: CATSGTNEKLFF. CDR3 in DNA: TGTGCCACCTCAGGTACTAATGAAAAACTGTTTTTT.

The V gene is TRBV2, the J gene TRBJ2-1, with TRBD2 matching over 10 bases. The germline V gene encodes CDR1 SNHLY and CDR2 FYNNEI. This CDR3 region has 14 residues. V was pared by 6 bases and J by 9 bases, with 8 bases of the junction left unmatched. CDR3 amino acids: CASRAGGPFSEQFF. CDR3 DNA: TGTGCCAGCAGAGCGGGGGGGCCCTTTAGTGAGCAGTTCTTC.

The gene calls are TRBV27 and TRBJ2-7; 10 bases line up with TRBD1. Germline V lookup: CDR1 MNHEY, CDR2 SMNVEV (reference sequence). The trim removed 6 bases at V and 5 bases at J, leaving 13 bases unmatched. CDR3 size: 16 residues. CDR3 coding DNA: TGTGCCAGCAGGCGAGGCGCCGGGACAGGGGTCCACGAGCAGTACTTC. Its protein is CASRRGAGTGVHEQYF.